This T cell receptor beta chain originates from a study of glioma-infiltrating T cells after dendritic cell vaccination. At the level of the study: Samples are from glioblastoma patients in Phase I and II dendritic cell vaccine trials.

Assay used: immunoSEQ multiplex PCR; TCRdb lists only in-frame clones, some missing. This table has roughly 90,000 clones, under 90% appearing once. The germline CDR1 and CDR2 sequences are SGHAT and FQDESV (reference sequence). The V gene lost 1 base and the J gene lost 4 bases, with 14 bases spanning the gap. There are 15 residues in the CDR3. The TCR originated in a human donor with glioblastoma. The chain carries TRBV11-1 and TRBJ2-7; possible D gene TRBD2, 6 bases. This material consisted of blood, taken before dendritic cell vaccination. CDR3 amino acids: CASSLEVRGRYEQYF. The DNA of the CDR3 is TGTGCCAGCAGCTTAGAGGTCCGGGGGAGGTACGAGCAGTACTTC. Full variable domain (rest looked up from reference TRBV11-1 and TRBJ2-7): EAEVAQSPRYKITEKSQAVAFWCDPISGHATLYWYRQILGQGPELLVQFQDESVVDDSQLPKDRFSAERLKGVDSTLKIQPAELGDSAMYLCASSLEVRGRYEQYFGPGTRLTVT.